Listed here is a single T cell receptor (beta chain). Its antigen is undetermined. Germline CDR1 DFQATT, CDR2 SNEGSKA (reference sequence). The V segment lost 4 bases and the J segment 5 bases; nucleotides outside the gene matches: 5. The CDR3 is 14 amino acids. When the RNA was reverse transcribed, random hexamers were used with an input of 0.5 to 1 ug. The amplification used immunoSEQ multiplex PCR on TCR beta CDR3; it spanned 54 Vbeta and 13 Jbeta. TCRdb itself ran the immunoSEQ multiplex PCR reads through MiXCR, one entry per CDR3 protein. The table shows some 170,000 distinct CDR3 sequences, with 85% to 95% occurring only once. This specimen comes from a study of CD8 T cells in Susac syndrome. Study overall: Patients with Susac syndrome, at blood draw, were therapy-naive, on corticosteroids, or on intravenous immunoglobulin alone. The study's findings and limits: The authors found no clonal expansion in Susac syndrome CD4+ T cell repertoires.

Sequencing of TCR beta drew on CD8+ and CD4+ T cells from blood. The sample was CD4+ T cells from PBMCs. V and J are TRBV20-1 and TRBJ2-7; 13 bases align to TRBD2. The TCR sequence derives from a human donor with Susac syndrome. The CDR3 here is CSATPGLAGNEQYF. The CDR3 bases are TGCAGTGCTACCCCGGGACTAGCGGGGAACGAGCAGTACTTC.